Presented here are 30 T cell receptor beta chains from one specimen sequenced in a study of CD8 T cells in ankylosing spondylitis. TCRdb processed the 5' RACE reads anew with MiXCR; each CDR3 protein has one entry. The sample consists of 250,000 to 350,000 distinct CDR3 sequences, 15% to 20% of them appearing once. Sequencing was done on a sample of blood, either unsorted or a sorted T cell fraction (not recorded which). These TCRs come from a male donor with ankylosing spondylitis or in good health (not recorded which).

The sample holds many counts of this clonotype. The gene calls are TRBV20-1 and TRBJ1-5; D is possibly TRBD1 (6 bases). This CDR3 has 14 amino acids. Germline-derived CDR1 and CDR2 are DFQATT and SNEGSKA (reference sequence). V lost 1 base and J lost 5, with 12 bases in between. CDR3 residues: CSARVGWGHQPQHF. In nucleotides, the CDR3 is TGCAGTGCTAGAGTCGGTTGGGGGCATCAGCCCCAGCATTTT.

The genes are TRBV15 and TRBJ1-4, with D hard to call. There are 16 residues in the CDR3. V was pared by 0 bases and J by 3 bases, with 11 bases between. CDR1 and CDR2 (germline): LNHNV, YYDKDF (reference sequence). As DNA, the CDR3 is TGTGCCACCAGCAGAGATTCAGAGGCGGCTAATGAAAAACTGTTTTTT. This codes for CATSRDSEAANEKLFF.

A single count supports this clonotype. The V and J genes are TRBV4-1 and TRBJ2-7; D possibly corresponds to TRBD1 (6 bases). Germline assignment: CDR1 MGHRA and CDR2 YSYEKL. The CDR3 has 18 residues. The germline V and J ends were trimmed by 5 bases and 5 bases, with 28 bases remaining between them. This CDR3 reads CASSNPEAGRLKGDEQYV. The CDR3, as DNA: TGCGCCAGCAGCAATCCGGAGGCGGGTCGTCTAAAGGGGGACGAGCAGTACGTC.

This clonotype was counted only a few times. The chain is built from TRBV4-2 and TRBJ1-1; D call uncertain. Germline CDR1 reads LGHNA; CDR2 reads YNFKEQ. The CDR3 is 15 amino acids. Between the trimmed V and J ends, which lost 1 base and 3 bases, there was a span of 12 bases. CDR3 in amino acids: CASSQGAAPDTEAFF. As DNA, the CDR3 is TGTGCCAGCAGCCAAGGGGCAGCCCCGGACACTGAAGCTTTCTTT.

In its sample, this clonotype was seen a few times. The chain uses TRBV3-1 and TRBJ1-5, with D tentatively TRBD1 (6 bases). The CDR3 loop spans 15 amino acids. CDR1 is LGHDT, CDR2 YNNKEL, per germline (reference sequence). The V and J ends lost 5 bases and 3 bases respectively, with 14 bases between them. The CDR3 DNA is TGTGCCAGCAGCGCAAGGGGGGCCGACAATCAGCCCCAGCATTTT. Its protein product is CASSARGADNQPQHF.

This clonotype was seen ten or more times. V usage is TRBV3-1 and J usage is TRBJ1-5; possibly TRBD1 for D (5 bases). From germline, CDR1 is LGHDT and CDR2 YNNKEL (reference sequence). CDR3 length: 14 residues. Trimming removed 4 bases at V and 4 bases at J, with 11 bases between. The CDR3 DNA follows: TGTGCCAGCAGCCGGGACGGTCAAAATCAGCCCCAGCATTTT. This encodes CASSRDGQNQPQHF.

This clonotype was counted only a few times. V gene TRBV20-1 combines with J gene TRBJ2-3; D could derive from TRBD1 or TRBD2 (5 bases each). Trimming took 5 bases from V and 1 from J, leaving 13 bases between them. Germline CDR1 is DFQATT and CDR2 is SNEGSKA (reference sequence). CDR3 length equals 14 residues. CDR3 in DNA: TGCAGTGCTTTTCCCCTGGGGGGCACAGATACGCAGTATTTT. It yields the protein CSAFPLGGTDTQYF.

The chain combines TRBV5-4 with TRBJ1-5; 9 bases are a match to TRBD1. This CDR3 contains 15 residues. Trimming took 4 bases from V and 4 from J; bases not matched to a gene: 6. Germline CDR1 SGHNT, CDR2 YYREEE (reference sequence). This chain's CDR3 is CASSLDRGVNQPQHF. DNA for the CDR3: TGTGCCAGCAGCCTGGACAGGGGCGTGAATCAGCCCCAGCATTTT.

V and J are TRBV6-1 and TRBJ1-4; D is undetermined. V lost 8 bases and J 7 bases, leaving 5 bases between the germline ends. This CDR3 contains 10 residues. Germline lookup yields CDR1 MNHNS and CDR2 SASEGT. CDR3 DNA sequence: TGTGCCAGCCGCCGTGAAAAACTGTTTTTT. It yields the protein CASRREKLFF.

There are many counts of this clonotype. V gene TRBV29-1 combines with J gene TRBJ2-1; 7 bases agree with TRBD1. Germline lookup yields CDR1 SQVTM and CDR2 ANQGSEA. V lost 6 bases to trimming and J lost 3 bases; unmatched junction nucleotides: 5. The CDR3 is 13 residues long. The CDR3 DNA follows: TGCAGCGTAAGGACAGGAGGCTACAATGAGCAGTTCTTC. Encoded protein: CSVRTGGYNEQFF.

The rearrangement joins TRBV28 to TRBJ1-1; 7 bases are a match to TRBD1. This CDR3 comprises 15 residues. V dropped 6 bases and J dropped 1; count of bases not matched to a gene: 8. The germline V gene has CDR1 MDHEN and CDR2 SYDVKM. CDR3 loop: CASSPPGTENTEAFF. The CDR3 nucleotides are TGTGCCAGCAGCCCCCCCGGGACAGAGAACACTGAAGCTTTCTTT.

This clonotype appeared a few times. This chain connects TRBV6-5 to TRBJ2-2, with a tentative D call TRBD2 (6 bases). The germline CDR1 and CDR2 sequences are MNHEY and SVGAGI. The CDR3 contains 14 residues. V gave up 6 bases and J gave up 0 bases, with 8 bases separating them. CDR3 nucleotides: TGTGCCAGCAGGTTAGCGGCGAACACCGGGGAGCTGTTTTTT. This encodes CASRLAANTGELFF.

This sequence joins TRBV3-1 and TRBJ2-7, with D hard to call. The CDR3 runs to 14 residues. Germline V lookup: CDR1 LGHDT, CDR2 YNNKEL (reference sequence). V was trimmed by 0 bases and J by 1 base, leaving 7 bases between them. The CDR3 protein is CASSQEVGSYEQYV. For the CDR3, the DNA is TGTGCCAGCAGCCAAGAAGTCGGGTCCTACGAGCAGTACGTC.

This clonotype has only a few counts. This rearrangement joins TRBV2 to TRBJ2-3; unclear D gene. The CDR3 length is 12 residues. Trimming left V 4 bases short and J 6 bases short, with 8 bases between. Looked up from germline, CDR1 is SNHLY and CDR2 is FYNNEI. CDR3 loop: CASSVQVDTQYF. For the CDR3, the DNA is TGTGCCAGCAGTGTGCAAGTTGATACGCAGTATTTT.

The J gene is TRBJ2-3, the V gene TRBV2; D is unresolved. The CDR3 has 13 amino acids. Looked up from germline, CDR1 is SNHLY and CDR2 is FYNNEI. The V and J ends lost 1 base and 6 bases respectively, with 8 bases between them. CDR3 sequence reads: CASSEGVGDTQYF. CDR3 nucleotides: TGTGCCAGCAGTGAAGGGGTAGGGGATACGCAGTATTTT.

This clonotype was seen only a few times. The rearrangement uses TRBV5-6 and TRBJ2-3; D gene unclear. The V gene lost 0 bases and the J gene lost 4 bases, with 12 bases spanning the gap. This CDR3 is built from 15 residues. Per germline, CDR1 SGHDT and CDR2 YYEEEE. The DNA for the CDR3 is TGTGCCAGCAGCTTGGGGGTAGTCCGGGCAGATACGCAGTATTTT. As protein: CASSLGVVRADTQYF.

There are many counts of this clonotype. The chain recombines TRBV27 with TRBJ1-1, with TRBD1 matching over 9 bases. The trim removed 6 bases at V and 8 bases at J, leaving 10 bases unmatched. The CDR3 consists of 14 residues. Germline values: CDR1 MNHEY, CDR2 SMNVEV (reference sequence). CDR3 nucleotide sequence: TGTGCCAGCAGGGCGGAACAGGGGACAGGGGAAGCTTTCTTT. Its protein product is CASRAEQGTGEAFF.

This clonotype was detected a few times. The chain combines TRBV11-2 with TRBJ2-2, with D possibly TRBD2 on 5 matching bases. Germline V gene data show CDR1 as SGHAT and CDR2 as FQNNGV. The CDR3 sequence is 14 residues long. The V end was cut by 5 bases, the J end by 6 bases, with 13 bases between. The CDR3 sequence is CASSTLAGAGELFF. The CDR3 DNA reads as TGTGCCAGCAGCACCTTGGCGGGTGCCGGGGAGCTGTTTTTT.

This clonotype came up many times. This chain joins TRBV5-1 and TRBJ2-1; D not certain. V gave up 3 bases and J gave up 7 bases, with 5 bases separating them. The CDR3 has 11 residues. Germline lookup yields CDR1 SGHRS and CDR2 YFSETQ. CDR3 in amino acids: CASSSRNEQFF. CDR3 DNA sequence: TGCGCCAGCAGCTCCCGTAATGAGCAGTTCTTC.

The chain links TRBV29-1 to TRBJ2-2; tentatively, D is TRBD1 (5 bases). Germline CDR1 reads SQVTM; CDR2 reads ANQGSEA. The CDR3 extends over 13 amino acids. Trimming shortened V by 8 bases and J by 7 bases, and 17 bases separated the two germline ends. CDR3 bases: TGCAGCCTCCCGGTGGGGCGGTTCGGGGAGCTGTTTTTT. Its translation is CSLPVGRFGELFF.

This chain joins TRBV29-1 and TRBJ1-1; D gene unclear. Deletions cut 6 bases from V and 5 bases from J, with 13 bases between. The CDR3 spans 12 residues. The germline V gene has CDR1 SQVTM and CDR2 ANQGSEA. CDR3 amino acids: CSVQTGGTEAFF. The DNA for the CDR3 is TGCAGCGTACAGACGGGAGGAACTGAAGCTTTCTTT.

The chain combines TRBV12-3 or TRBV12-4 with TRBJ2-7, with 13 positions matching TRBD2. This CDR3 has 19 residues. Germline trimming cut 3 bases from V and 1 base from J; bases unmatched to any gene: 12. CDR3 in DNA: TGTGCCAGCAGTTTCCCTAGACTAGCGGGGGGCAATCCATCCTACGAGCAGTACGTC. Protein: CASSFPRLAGGNPSYEQYV.

V gene TRBV12-3 or TRBV12-4 combines with J gene TRBJ2-3; 9 positions agree with TRBD1. This CDR3 region has 15 residues. The V gene end was trimmed by 4 bases and the J gene end by 5 bases; junction bases not matched to a gene: 7. CDR3 in DNA: TGTGCCAGCAGTTCCAGGGACAGGGCCGTAGATACGCAGTATTTT. Protein: CASSSRDRAVDTQYF.

This chain links TRBV15 with TRBJ2-2, with 10 nucleotides matching TRBD1. The CDR3 loop spans 15 amino acids. Germline lookup yields CDR1 LNHNV and CDR2 YYDKDF (reference sequence). Trimming at V came to 1 base and at J to 6 bases, leaving 2 bases not matched to a gene. The chain's CDR3 is CATSRVGTGAGELFF. The CDR3 DNA follows: TGTGCCACCAGCAGAGTGGGGACAGGGGCCGGGGAGCTGTTTTTT.

This chain joins TRBV3-1 and TRBJ2-1, with 8 positions matching TRBD1. V lost 1 base and J lost 8; bases outside the gene matches: 10. The germline CDR1 and CDR2 sequences are LGHDT and YNNKEL (reference sequence). The CDR3 spans 16 residues. CDR3 nucleotide sequence: TGTGCCAGCAGCCAAGTGTACCAGGGGGCTTTAGATGAGCAGTTCTTC. Translation: CASSQVYQGALDEQFF.

This rearrangement joins TRBV5-1 to TRBJ2-3, with D hard to call. Trimming took 0 bases from V and 0 from J, leaving 5 bases between them. This CDR3 is 14 amino acids long. CDR1 and CDR2 (germline): SGHRS, YFSETQ. DNA for the CDR3: TGCGCCAGCAGCTTGGTCCAGAGCACAGATACGCAGTATTTT. It translates to CASSLVQSTDTQYF.

This clonotype appeared a few times. CDR3 nucleotide sequence: TGCGCCAGCAGCCGAGTGGGGGTATCAAGCTCCTACAATGAGCAGTTCTTC. As protein: CASSRVGVSSSYNEQFF. This chain connects TRBV5-1 to TRBJ2-1; D assignment may be TRBD1 or TRBD2 (5 bases each). Germline V gene data show CDR1 as SGHRS and CDR2 as YFSETQ. The ends were cut back, 4 bases at V and 0 bases at J, with 17 bases in the middle. CDR3 length: 17 amino acids.

This clonotype was found a few times. The V and J genes are TRBV5-1 and TRBJ1-2; the D gene is possibly TRBD1 (5 bases). The V and J ends lost 1 base and 8 bases respectively, with 12 bases between them. Germline values: CDR1 SGHRS, CDR2 YFSETQ. The CDR3 is made up of 13 amino acids. CDR3 amino acids: CASSLSGTGGYTF. The CDR3 DNA reads as TGCGCCAGCAGCTTGTCCGGGACGGGGGGCTACACCTTC. The full variable domain, in which reference TRBV5-1 and TRBJ1-2 provide the parts outside the CDR3, is KAGVTQTPRYLIKTRGQQVTLSCSPISGHRSVSWYQQTPGQGLQFLFEYFSETQRNKGNFPGRFSGRQFSNSRSEMNVSTLELGDSALYLCASSLSGTGGYTFGSGTRLTVV.

The gene calls are TRBV7-9 and TRBJ2-1; either TRBD1 or TRBD2 may fit D (5 bases each). Germline V CDR1 and CDR2: SEHNR, FQNEAQ (reference sequence). Trimming pared 5 bases from V and 9 bases from J, leaving 23 bases between. The CDR3 has 16 residues. In DNA form, the CDR3 reads TGTGCCAGCAGCCCCCCAGGCAGGGCAGTAGGAGGTGAGCAGTTCTTC. It codes for CASSPPGRAVGGEQFF.

This clonotype was counted between two and nine times. The chain carries TRBV11-2 and TRBJ2-3; 15 bases map to TRBD2. The CDR3 is 18 amino acids. CDR1 and CDR2 (germline): SGHAT, FQNNGV. V dropped 5 bases and J dropped 2; count of bases not matched to a gene: 8. The CDR3 region is CASSPGLAGGRDTDTQYF. The DNA of the CDR3 is TGTGCCAGCAGCCCAGGACTAGCGGGGGGGCGGGACACAGATACGCAGTATTTT.